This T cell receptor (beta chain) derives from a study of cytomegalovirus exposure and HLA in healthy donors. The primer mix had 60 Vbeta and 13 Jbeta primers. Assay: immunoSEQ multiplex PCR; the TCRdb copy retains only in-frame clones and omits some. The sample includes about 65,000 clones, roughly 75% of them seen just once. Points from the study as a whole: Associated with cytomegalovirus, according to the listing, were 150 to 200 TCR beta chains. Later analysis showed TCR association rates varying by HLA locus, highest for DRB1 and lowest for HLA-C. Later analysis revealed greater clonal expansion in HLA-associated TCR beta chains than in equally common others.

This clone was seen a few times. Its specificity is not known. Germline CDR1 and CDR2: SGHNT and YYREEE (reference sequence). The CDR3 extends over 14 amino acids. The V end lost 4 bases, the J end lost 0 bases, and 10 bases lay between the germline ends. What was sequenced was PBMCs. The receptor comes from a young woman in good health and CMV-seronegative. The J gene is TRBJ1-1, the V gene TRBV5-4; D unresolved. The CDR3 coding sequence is TGTGCCAGCAGCCAGTCCAGGCTGAACACTGAAGCTTTCTTT. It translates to CASSQSRLNTEAFF.